The 27 T cell receptor beta chains listed next were all sequenced from one sample in a study of radiotherapy plus CTLA-4 blockade in lung cancer. Data came from immunoSEQ multiplex PCR; TCRdb stores just in-frame clones and leaves some out. The data show more than 40,000 clones, about 88% seen once. This specimen was peripheral blood, taken from a patient treated with radiotherapy plus ipilimumab. Receptors were obtained from a human donor with non-small cell lung cancer whose response to radiotherapy plus ipilimumab could not be evaluated.

This rearrangement joins TRBV11-3 to TRBJ1-1, with TRBD1 identical over 12 bases. This CDR3 region has 15 residues. Germline CDR1 and CDR2: SGHNT and YENEEA. V trimming: 5 bases; J trimming: 6 bases; junction bases outside the gene matches: 7. In DNA form, the CDR3 reads TGTGCCAGCAGCCCGGGGACAGGGGGCGTATCTGAAGCTTTCTTT. Amino acids: CASSPGTGGVSEAFF.

A single count supports this clone. The rearrangement links TRBV5-4 to TRBJ1-4, with D hard to call. CDR1 is SGHNT and CDR2 is YYREEE in the germline V gene (reference sequence). V lost 0 bases and J 6 bases, leaving 18 bases between the germline ends. This CDR3 spans 17 amino acids. The CDR3 DNA is TGTGCCAGCAGCTTGGGCGGAGGCACTCCCTACGATGAAAAACTGTTTTTT. Translated: CASSLGGGTPYDEKLFF.

The gene calls are TRBV10-3 and TRBJ2-3; possibly TRBD2 for D (5 bases). The CDR3 loop spans 18 amino acids. V dropped 0 bases and J dropped 0 bases, with 16 bases sitting between them. Germline-derived CDR1 and CDR2 are ENHRY and SYGVKD. CDR3 sequence (DNA): TGTGCCATCAGTGAGTCGAATCTCCGCAGGACTAGCACAGATACGCAGTATTTT. Translated, it gives CAISESNLRRTSTDTQYF.

There are a few counts of this clone. J is TRBJ1-2 and V is TRBV28; 7 positions match TRBD1. After removal of 6 bases from V and 6 bases from J, the junction contained 10 bases not matched to a gene. From germline, CDR1 is MDHEN and CDR2 SYDVKM. There are 14 residues in the CDR3. CDR3 sequence reads: CASSTTGALDGYTF. The CDR3, as DNA: TGTGCCAGCAGCACCACAGGGGCCCTTGATGGCTACACCTTC.

This clone has just a few counts. The chain is built from TRBV7-2 and TRBJ2-7; TRBD2 matches at 10 bases. The CDR3 contains 15 residues. V lost 1 base, J lost 4 bases, and 4 bases stayed unmatched. Germline V gene lookup returns CDR1 SGHTA and CDR2 FQGNSA. The CDR3 bases are TGTGCCAGCAGCTTAGAAGGACTAGCGGTTTACGAGCAGTACTTC. Protein: CASSLEGLAVYEQYF.

The J gene is TRBJ2-5, the V gene TRBV5-4, with 9 positions matching TRBD2. V lost 3 bases to trimming and J lost 4 bases; unmatched junction nucleotides: 4. CDR3 length equals 14 residues. CDR1 is SGHNT and CDR2 is YYREEE in the germline V gene (reference sequence). CDR3 sequence reads: CASSWLAGAETQYF. CDR3 nucleotides: TGTGCCAGCAGCTGGTTAGCGGGAGCAGAGACCCAGTACTTC.

The genes are TRBV9 and TRBJ2-2, with 9 bases lining up with TRBD2. The V and J ends lost 4 bases and 4 bases, in that order; junction bases with no gene match: 5. The CDR3 contains 15 residues. Germline assignment: CDR1 SGDLS and CDR2 YYNGEE. The CDR3 DNA reads as TGTGCCAGCAGCCCTCGCGGGGGGGTCACCGGGGAGCTGTTTTTT. This translates into CASSPRGGVTGELFF.

This clone has only one observation. The chain carries TRBV7-2 and TRBJ1-2; TRBD1 might be the D (6 bases). Germline V gene lookup returns CDR1 SGHTA and CDR2 FQGNSA. The CDR3 totals 17 residues. Trimming took off 3 bases at V and 3 bases at J, with 20 bases between the two ends. The CDR3 region is CASSFAQSQGQDYGYTF. DNA for the CDR3: TGTGCCAGCAGCTTCGCCCAGTCACAGGGTCAGGACTATGGCTACACCTTC.

The V and J genes are TRBV6-1 and TRBJ2-1; 13 bases agree with TRBD2. Per germline, CDR1 MNHNS and CDR2 SASEGT. V was pared by 5 bases and J by 6 bases, with 4 bases of the junction left unmatched. This CDR3 comprises 15 residues. The CDR3 DNA reads TGTGCCAGCAGTTGGACTAGCGGGAGAGTCAATGAGCAGTTCTTC. Its protein is CASSWTSGRVNEQFF.

J is TRBJ2-6 and V is TRBV7-2, with D uncertain. Per germline, CDR1 SGHTA and CDR2 FQGNSA. The CDR3 runs 13 residues. Trimming cost V 11 bases and J 2 bases, with 10 bases left between them. The CDR3 region is CAEGSAGANVLTF. Here the CDR3 DNA reads TGTGCCGAAGGCAGCGCTGGGGCCAACGTCCTGACTTTC. Based on the CDR3 plus reference TRBV7-2 and TRBJ2-6, the full variable domain is GAGVSQSPSNKVTEKGKDVELRCDPISGHTALYWYRQSLGQGLEFLIYFQGNSAPDKSGLPSDRFSAERTGGSVSTLTIQRTQQEDSAVYLCAEGSAGANVLTFGAGSRLTVL.

The gene calls are TRBV7-2 and TRBJ1-3; 7 bases fit TRBD1. The CDR3 totals 16 residues. Unmatched junction bases numbered 6, after V lost 0 bases and J lost 4 bases. CDR1 and CDR2 from the germline V gene are SGHTA and FQGNSA. The CDR3 loop is CASSLAGRGNGNTIYF. CDR3 nucleotides: TGTGCCAGCAGCTTAGCGGGCAGGGGGAACGGAAACACCATATATTTT.

The rearrangement uses TRBV5-6 and TRBJ2-1; 8 positions match TRBD2. Germline CDR1 is SGHDT and CDR2 is YYEEEE. V lost 9 bases, J lost 8 bases, and 16 bases stayed unmatched. CDR3 length: 15 residues. The CDR3 region is CATSRTSRLLDEQFF. The CDR3 DNA reads TGTGCCACCTCGAGGACTAGCCGACTTTTAGATGAGCAGTTCTTC.

The rearrangement links TRBV29-1 to TRBJ2-3; TRBD1 might be the D (6 bases). Germline lookup yields CDR1 SQVTM and CDR2 ANQGSEA. V was cut by 1 base and J by 0 bases, with 11 bases left in between. The CDR3 loop spans 15 amino acids. Here the CDR3 DNA reads TGCAGCGTTGAAGTCGGCAGGGGTAGCACAGATACGCAGTATTTT. It yields the protein CSVEVGRGSTDTQYF.

The CDR3 DNA reads as TGTGCCAGCAGTACCCCGGGACAGGGGCTCTACGAGCAGTACTTC. Encoded protein: CASSTPGQGLYEQYF. V gene TRBV28 combines with J gene TRBJ2-7; 10 nucleotides align to TRBD1. This CDR3 contains 15 residues. The junction had 7 bases not matched to a gene; V was cut back by 5 bases and J by 3 bases. Germline V CDR1 and CDR2: MDHEN, SYDVKM.

The V and J genes are TRBV28 and TRBJ1-1, with a tentative D call TRBD1 (5 bases). The CDR3 spans 14 residues. The germline V gene has CDR1 MDHEN and CDR2 SYDVKM. V lost 5 bases and J 4 bases, leaving 14 bases between the germline ends. CDR3 loop: CASSVFQGGTEAFF. The DNA of the CDR3 is TGTGCCAGCAGTGTATTTCAGGGCGGCACTGAAGCTTTCTTT.

The rearrangement links TRBV19 to TRBJ2-5; 8 bases agree with TRBD1. Per germline, CDR1 LNHDA and CDR2 SQIVND (reference sequence). Trimming cost V 6 bases and J 4 bases; bases outside gene matches: 7. The CDR3 extends over 14 amino acids. The CDR3 DNA sequence: TGTGCCAGTAGCAGGACAGGGTCGGGAGAGACCCAGTACTTC. Translation: CASSRTGSGETQYF.

DNA of the CDR3: TGTGCCAGCAGCTTACAGAGCACAAGGGGGTCCTACGAGCAGTACTTC. Protein sequence: CASSLQSTRGSYEQYF. The chain joins TRBV5-5 to TRBJ2-7; D may be TRBD1 (6 bases). The germline CDR1 and CDR2 sequences are SGHKS and YYEKEE (reference sequence). The CDR3 is made up of 16 amino acids. Trimming left V 2 bases short and J 1 base short, with 16 bases between. The variable domain in full, completed from reference TRBV5-5 and TRBJ2-7, reads DAGVTQSPTHLIKTRGQQVTLRCSPISGHKSVSWYQQVLGQGPQFIFQYYEKEERGRGNFPDRFSARQFPNYSSELNVNALLLGDSALYLCASSLQSTRGSYEQYFGPGTRLTVT.

The chain combines TRBV19 with TRBJ2-6; 8 bases fit TRBD1. Trimming took 3 bases from V and 1 from J; bases not matched to a gene: 8. The CDR3 sequence is 18 residues long. The V gene's germline CDR1 is LNHDA and CDR2 SQIVND (reference sequence). DNA of the CDR3: TGTGCCAGTAGTATGGACGGCAGGGGGCGATCTGGGGCCAACGTCCTGACTTTC. Protein: CASSMDGRGRSGANVLTF.

The J gene is TRBJ2-3, the V gene TRBV7-2, with 8 bases fitting TRBD1. This CDR3 spans 17 amino acids. The V segment lost 5 bases and the J segment 2 bases; nucleotides outside the gene matches: 12. Germline CDR1 and CDR2: SGHTA and FQGNSA. As DNA, the CDR3 is TGTGCCAGCAGCCCCCGAGAATGGACAGGGTACACAGATACGCAGTATTTT. Amino acids: CASSPREWTGYTDTQYF.

This clone is a singleton in its sample. The chain recombines TRBV4-3 with TRBJ2-5, with 9 nucleotides matching TRBD1. The J call may be in error: the DNA end matches TRBJ2-7 better. The CDR3 extends over 15 amino acids. Germline-derived CDR1 and CDR2 are LGHNA and YSLEER. This CDR3 is CASSQDNRGPYEQYF. In DNA form, the CDR3 reads TGCGCCAGCAGCCAAGATAACAGGGGGCCGTACGAGCAGTACTTC.

For this clone: Different DNA sequences within this sample yield the same CDR3. The chain is built from TRBV6-1 and TRBJ2-5; the match to TRBD1 covers 9 bases. Trimming took 1 base from V and 3 from J; bases not matched to a gene: 0. Germline V CDR1 and CDR2: MNHNS, SASEGT. The CDR3 has 14 amino acids. CDR3 residues: CASSEGTGEETQYF. The DNA for the CDR3 is TGTGCCAGCAGTGAAGGGACAGGGGAAGAGACCCAGTACTTC.

This clone was counted only a few times. The chain recombines TRBV28 with TRBJ2-7; D may be TRBD1 (5 bases). Trimming pared 2 bases from V and 2 bases from J, leaving 10 bases between. Germline V gene data show CDR1 as MDHEN and CDR2 as SYDVKM. This CDR3 is 14 amino acids long. The CDR3 coding sequence is TGTGCCAGCAGTTTAAATCAAGGGGCCTACGAGCAGTACTTC. It translates to CASSLNQGAYEQYF.

The chain's CDR3 is CASSRVAGGQGEQFF. CDR3 DNA: TGCGCCAGCAGCCGCGTAGCGGGAGGGCAAGGTGAGCAGTTCTTC. The chain is built from TRBV4-3 and TRBJ2-1, with 11 positions matching TRBD2. The junction had 8 bases not matched to a gene; V was cut back by 4 bases and J by 9 bases. CDR1 and CDR2 from the germline V gene are LGHNA and YSLEER. CDR3 length equals 15 residues.

In this sample, this clone turned up a few times. The chain recombines TRBV28 with TRBJ1-1; D is possibly TRBD1 (5 bases). V lost 5 bases and J lost 4, with 20 bases in between. The CDR3 contains 16 residues. The germline CDR1 and CDR2 sequences are MDHEN and SYDVKM. CDR3 loop: CASSPSAGGVGTEAFF. The CDR3, as DNA: TGTGCCAGCAGTCCCTCGGCGGGAGGGGTAGGCACTGAAGCTTTCTTT.

This clone was seen only once. This chain joins TRBV5-1 and TRBJ1-1, with 8 bases matching TRBD1. V shed 2 bases and J 4 bases; nucleotides not matched to a gene: 4. CDR1 is SGHRS, CDR2 YFSETQ, per germline. The CDR3 is 14 residues long. CDR3 amino acids: CASSFSTGGTEAFF. DNA of the CDR3: TGCGCCAGCAGCTTTTCCACAGGGGGCACTGAAGCTTTCTTT.

The chain couples TRBV18 to TRBJ2-5; TRBD1 agrees at 8 bases. Germline CDR1 and CDR2: KGHSH and LQKENI. V was clipped by 3 bases and J by 1 base; unmatched bases: 4. There are 15 residues in the CDR3. The CDR3 region is CASSPGQALQETQYF. The CDR3 bases are TGTGCCAGCTCACCGGGACAGGCCCTCCAAGAGACCCAGTACTTC.

The chain couples TRBV10-3 to TRBJ1-5; 10 bases agree with TRBD1. CDR3 length: 18 residues. The germline V gene encodes CDR1 ENHRY and CDR2 SYGVKD. The ends lost 1 base at V and 2 bases at J; junction bases unmatched: 8. The CDR3 sequence is CAISEYGRQGAGNQPQHF. For the CDR3, the DNA is TGTGCCATCAGTGAGTACGGACGACAGGGGGCAGGCAATCAGCCCCAGCATTTT.